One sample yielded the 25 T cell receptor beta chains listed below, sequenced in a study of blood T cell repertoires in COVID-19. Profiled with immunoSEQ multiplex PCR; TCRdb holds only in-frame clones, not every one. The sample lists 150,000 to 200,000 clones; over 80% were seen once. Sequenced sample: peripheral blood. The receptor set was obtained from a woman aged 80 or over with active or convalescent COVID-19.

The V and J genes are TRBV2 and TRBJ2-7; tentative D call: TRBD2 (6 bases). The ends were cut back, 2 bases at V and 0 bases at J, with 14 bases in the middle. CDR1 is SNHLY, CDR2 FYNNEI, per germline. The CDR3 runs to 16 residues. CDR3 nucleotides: TGTGCCAGCAGTGAACCGGTGCTAGCGAACTCCTACGAGCAGTACTTC. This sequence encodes CASSEPVLANSYEQYF. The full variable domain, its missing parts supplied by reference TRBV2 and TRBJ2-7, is EPEVTQTPSHQVTQMGQEVILRCVPISNHLYFYWYRQILGQKVEFLVSFYNNEISEKSEIFDDQFSVERPDGSNFTLKIRSTKLEDSAMYFCASSEPVLANSYEQYFGPGTRLTVT.

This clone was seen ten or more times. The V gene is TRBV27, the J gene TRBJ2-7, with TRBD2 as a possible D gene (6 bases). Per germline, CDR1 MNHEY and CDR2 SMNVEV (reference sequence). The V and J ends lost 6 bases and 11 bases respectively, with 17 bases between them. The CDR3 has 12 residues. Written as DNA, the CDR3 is TGTGCCAGCAGCCAAATGGGGGGAGCGGAGTACTTC. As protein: CASSQMGGAEYF.

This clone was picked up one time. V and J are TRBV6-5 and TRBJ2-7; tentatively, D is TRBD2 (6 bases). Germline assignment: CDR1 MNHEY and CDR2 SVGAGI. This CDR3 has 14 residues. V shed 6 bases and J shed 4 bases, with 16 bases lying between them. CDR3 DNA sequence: TGTGCCAGCAGATCAGGCCGGAGGGGTTACGAGCAGTACTTC. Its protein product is CASRSGRRGYEQYF.

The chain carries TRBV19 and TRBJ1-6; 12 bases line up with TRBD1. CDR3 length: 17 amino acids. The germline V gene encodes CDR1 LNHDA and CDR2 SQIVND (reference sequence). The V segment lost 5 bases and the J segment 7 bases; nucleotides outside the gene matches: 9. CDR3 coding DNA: TGTGCCAGTAGTGGGACAGGGGGCGCATGGGGGAATTCACCCCTCCACTTT. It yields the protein CASSGTGGAWGNSPLHF.

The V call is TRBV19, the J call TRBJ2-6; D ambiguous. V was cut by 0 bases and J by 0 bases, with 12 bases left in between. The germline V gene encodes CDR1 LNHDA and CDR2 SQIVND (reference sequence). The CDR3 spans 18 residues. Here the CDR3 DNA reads TGTGCCAGTAGTATAGATAACACAATGATCTCTGGGGCCAACGTCCTGACTTTC. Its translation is CASSIDNTMISGANVLTF.

The CDR3 loop reads CASSGRQGAGTEAFF. For the CDR3, the DNA is TGTGCCAGCAGCGGTCGACAGGGGGCTGGCACTGAAGCTTTCTTT. The chain recombines TRBV7-6 with TRBJ1-1, with 10 bases aligning to TRBD1. The CDR3 spans 15 residues. J was trimmed by 4 bases and V by 5 bases; bases with no gene match: 7. Germline-derived CDR1 and CDR2 are SGHVS and FNYEAQ.

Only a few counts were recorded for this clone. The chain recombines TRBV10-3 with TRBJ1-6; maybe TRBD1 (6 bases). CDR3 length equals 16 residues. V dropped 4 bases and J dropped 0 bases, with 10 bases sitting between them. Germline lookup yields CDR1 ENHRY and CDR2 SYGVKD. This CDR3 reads CAISGTASSYNSPLHF. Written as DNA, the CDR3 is TGTGCCATCAGTGGGACAGCTTCCTCCTATAATTCACCCCTCCACTTT.

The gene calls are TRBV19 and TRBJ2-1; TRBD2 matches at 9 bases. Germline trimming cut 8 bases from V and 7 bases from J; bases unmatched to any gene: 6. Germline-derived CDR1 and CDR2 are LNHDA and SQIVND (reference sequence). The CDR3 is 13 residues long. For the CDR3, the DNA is TGTGCCAGTGGCGGCGGGGGGGTTAATGAGCAGTTCTTC. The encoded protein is CASGGGGVNEQFF. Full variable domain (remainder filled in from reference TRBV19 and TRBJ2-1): DGGITQSPKYLFRKEGQNVTLSCEQNLNHDAMYWYRQDPGQGLRLIYYSQIVNDFQKGDIAEGYSVSREKKESFPLTVTSAQKNPTAFYLCASGGGGVNEQFFGPGTRLTVL.

CDR3 DNA: TGTGCCAGCATGGGGGGTGGGCGTAGTGAAGCTTTCTTT. This encodes CASMGGGRSEAFF. This chain joins TRBV27 and TRBJ1-1, with a tentative D call TRBD1 (5 bases). CDR1 is MNHEY and CDR2 is SMNVEV in the germline V gene (reference sequence). The V end lost 7 bases, the J end lost 7 bases, and 16 bases lay between the germline ends. The CDR3 covers 13 residues.

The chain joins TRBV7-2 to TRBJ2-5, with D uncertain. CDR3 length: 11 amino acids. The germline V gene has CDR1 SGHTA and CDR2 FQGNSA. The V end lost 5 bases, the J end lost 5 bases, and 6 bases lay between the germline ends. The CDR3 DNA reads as TGTGCCAGCAGCCCATCCGAGACCCAGTACTTC. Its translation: CASSPSETQYF.

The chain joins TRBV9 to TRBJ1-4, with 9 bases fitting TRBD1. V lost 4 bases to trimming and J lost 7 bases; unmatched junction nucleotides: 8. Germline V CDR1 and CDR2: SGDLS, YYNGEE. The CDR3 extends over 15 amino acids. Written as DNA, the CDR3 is TGTGCCAGCAGCAAACAGGGGGCGCGGGGTGAAAAACTGTTTTTT. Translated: CASSKQGARGEKLFF.

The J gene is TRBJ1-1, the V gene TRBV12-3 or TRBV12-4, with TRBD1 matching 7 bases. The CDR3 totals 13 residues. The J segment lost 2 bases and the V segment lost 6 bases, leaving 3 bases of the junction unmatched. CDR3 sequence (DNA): TGTGCCAGCAGCTGGGACAGAAACACTGAAGCTTTCTTT. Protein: CASSWDRNTEAFF.

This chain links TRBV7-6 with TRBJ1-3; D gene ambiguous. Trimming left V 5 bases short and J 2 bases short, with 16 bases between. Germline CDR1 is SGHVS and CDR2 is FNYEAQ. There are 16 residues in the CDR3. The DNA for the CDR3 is TGTGCCAGCAGCCCCTGGGCCCCGGCCCCTGGAAACACCATATATTTT. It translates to CASSPWAPAPGNTIYF.

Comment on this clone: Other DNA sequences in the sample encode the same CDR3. This chain's CDR3 is CASSLGLYEQYF. DNA of the CDR3: TGTGCCAGCAGTTTGGGACTCTACGAGCAGTACTTC. This rearrangement joins TRBV12-3 or TRBV12-4 to TRBJ2-7; perhaps TRBD2 as D (6 bases). The CDR3 loop spans 12 amino acids. V gave up 3 bases and J gave up 3 bases, with 6 bases separating them.

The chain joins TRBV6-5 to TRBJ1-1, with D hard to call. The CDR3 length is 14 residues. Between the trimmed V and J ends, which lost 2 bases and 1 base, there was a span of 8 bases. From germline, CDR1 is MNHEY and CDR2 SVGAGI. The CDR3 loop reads CASSYGEGNTEAFF. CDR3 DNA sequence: TGTGCCAGCAGTTACGGGGAGGGGAACACTGAAGCTTTCTTT.

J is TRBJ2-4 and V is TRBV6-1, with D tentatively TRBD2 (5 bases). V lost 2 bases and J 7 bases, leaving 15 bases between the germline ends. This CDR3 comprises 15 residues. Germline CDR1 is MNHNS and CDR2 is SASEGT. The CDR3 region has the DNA TGTGCCAGCAGTGAAAAGGGAAGCGGACGGAACATTCAGTACTTC. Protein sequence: CASSEKGSGRNIQYF.

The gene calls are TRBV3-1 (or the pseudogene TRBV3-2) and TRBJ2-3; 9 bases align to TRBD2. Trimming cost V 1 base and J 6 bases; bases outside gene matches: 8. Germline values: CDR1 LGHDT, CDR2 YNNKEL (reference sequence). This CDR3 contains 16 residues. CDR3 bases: TGTGCCAGCAGCCAAGCGGGGCGGGGGGGCCACGATACGCAGTATTTT. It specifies CASSQAGRGGHDTQYF.

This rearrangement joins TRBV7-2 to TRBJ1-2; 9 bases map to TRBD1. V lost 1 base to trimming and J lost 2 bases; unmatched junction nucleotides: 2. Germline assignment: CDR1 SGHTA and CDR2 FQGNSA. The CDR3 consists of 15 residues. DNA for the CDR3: TGTGCCAGCAGCTTAGGGACAGGGGTAAACTATGGCTACACCTTC. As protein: CASSLGTGVNYGYTF.

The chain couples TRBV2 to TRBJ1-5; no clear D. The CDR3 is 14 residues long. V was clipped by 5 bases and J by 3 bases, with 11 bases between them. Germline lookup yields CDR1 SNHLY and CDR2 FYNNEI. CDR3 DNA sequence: TGTGCCAGCAGTCAGATCCTTCCCAATCAGCCCCAGCATTTT. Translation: CASSQILPNQPQHF.

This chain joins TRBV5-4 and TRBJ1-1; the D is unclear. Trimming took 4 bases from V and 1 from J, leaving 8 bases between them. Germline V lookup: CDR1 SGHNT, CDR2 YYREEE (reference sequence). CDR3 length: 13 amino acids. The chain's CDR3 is CASSGHWNTEAFF. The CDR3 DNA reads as TGTGCCAGCAGCGGTCACTGGAACACTGAAGCTTTCTTT.

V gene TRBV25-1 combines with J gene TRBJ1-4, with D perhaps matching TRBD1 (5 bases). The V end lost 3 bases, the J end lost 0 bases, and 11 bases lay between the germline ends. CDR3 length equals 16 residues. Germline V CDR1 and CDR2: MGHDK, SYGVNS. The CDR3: CASSDPRAATNEKLFF. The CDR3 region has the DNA TGTGCCAGCAGTGATCCCAGGGCTGCAACTAATGAAAAACTGTTTTTT.

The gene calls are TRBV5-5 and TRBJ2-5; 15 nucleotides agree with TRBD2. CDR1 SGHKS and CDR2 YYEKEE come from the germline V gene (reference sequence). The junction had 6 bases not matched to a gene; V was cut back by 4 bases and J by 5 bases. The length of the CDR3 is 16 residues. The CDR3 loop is CASSQTGLAGGETQYF. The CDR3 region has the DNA TGTGCCAGCAGCCAAACGGGACTAGCGGGGGGTGAGACCCAGTACTTC.

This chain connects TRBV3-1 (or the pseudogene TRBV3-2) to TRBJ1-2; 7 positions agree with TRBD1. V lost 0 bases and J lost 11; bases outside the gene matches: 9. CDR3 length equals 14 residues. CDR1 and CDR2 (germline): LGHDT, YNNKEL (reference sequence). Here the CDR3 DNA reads TGTGCCAGCAGCCAAGAACGGGACAGTGGCTATTACACCTTC. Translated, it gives CASSQERDSGYYTF.

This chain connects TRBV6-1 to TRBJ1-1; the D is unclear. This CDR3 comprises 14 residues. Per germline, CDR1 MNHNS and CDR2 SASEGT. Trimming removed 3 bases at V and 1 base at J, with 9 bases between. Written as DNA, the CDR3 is TGTGCCAGCAGTGATCGGGGATGGAACACTGAAGCTTTCTTT. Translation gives CASSDRGWNTEAFF.

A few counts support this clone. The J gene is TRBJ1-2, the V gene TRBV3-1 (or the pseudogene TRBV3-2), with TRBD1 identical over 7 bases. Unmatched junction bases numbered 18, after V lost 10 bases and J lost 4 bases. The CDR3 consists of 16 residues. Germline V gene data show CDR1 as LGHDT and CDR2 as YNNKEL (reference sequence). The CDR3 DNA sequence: TGTGCCACCCAAGGGGCAGGGGGTCCCCCTGGCTATGGCTACACCTTC. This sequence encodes CATQGAGGPPGYGYTF.